This entry lists 25 T cell receptor beta chains sequenced from one sample in a study of T-cell memory formation after mild COVID-19. Each CDR3 protein is one row after TCRdb ran MiXCR on the 5' RACE reads. The sample includes roughly 350,000 distinct CDR3 sequences, about 13% of them seen just once. The specimen sequenced was PBMCs or a T cell subset sorted from them (not recorded which). Receptor source: a man aged 18 to 30 who had mild COVID-19 (a few samples of this study predate the infection). Cell type and time point are not known.

This clonotype was recorded at least ten times. V gene TRBV12-3 or TRBV12-4 combines with J gene TRBJ2-7; a possible D gene is TRBD2 (5 bases). This CDR3 spans 13 amino acids. V lost 4 bases and J 0 bases, leaving 7 bases between the germline ends. The CDR3 nucleotides read TGTGCCAGCAGTTACCGGGGCTCCTACGAGCAGTACTTC. Encoded protein: CASSYRGSYEQYF.

This clonotype was counted only a few times. This chain uses TRBV4-1 with TRBJ2-3; TRBD2 agrees at 9 bases. The V gene end was trimmed by 1 base and the J gene end by 14 bases; junction bases not matched to a gene: 4. Germline V gene sequence: CDR1 MGHRA, CDR2 YSYEKL. CDR3 size: 12 residues. The CDR3 spells CASSQGAGGLYF. As DNA, the CDR3 is TGCGCCAGCAGCCAAGGAGCGGGGGGCCTGTATTTT.

A few counts support this clonotype. The CDR3 nucleotides read TGTGCCAGCAGCCGAGAGAGGGAGAGTGGCTACACCTTC. Encoded protein: CASSRERESGYTF. The chain joins TRBV4-2 to TRBJ1-2, with D unresolved. Germline CDR1 reads LGHNA; CDR2 reads YNFKEQ. This CDR3 has 13 amino acids. V was shortened by 4 bases and J by 7 bases, with 13 bases between the two germline ends.

The gene calls are TRBV7-9 and TRBJ1-5, with D uncertain. CDR1 and CDR2 from the germline V gene are SEHNR and FQNEAQ (reference sequence). V lost 0 bases to trimming and J lost 5 bases, with 8 bases between them. This CDR3 spans 14 amino acids. The CDR3 loop reads CASSLALMDQPQHF. The CDR3 coding sequence is TGTGCCAGCAGCTTAGCGCTTATGGATCAGCCCCAGCATTTT.

The V and J genes are TRBV28 and TRBJ1-2; D remains unclear. V gave up 6 bases and J gave up 8 bases, with 7 bases separating them. The germline V gene has CDR1 MDHEN and CDR2 SYDVKM. There are 10 residues in the CDR3. The CDR3 DNA sequence: TGTGCCAGCAGCGCTAAGGGCTACACCTTC. Its translation is CASSAKGYTF.

The chain couples TRBV11-2 to TRBJ1-2; D not certain. Germline V lookup: CDR1 SGHAT, CDR2 FQNNGV. The V gene lost 2 bases and the J gene lost 6 bases, with 13 bases spanning the gap. The CDR3 runs to 14 residues. The CDR3 loop reads CASSLLPGRHGYTF. The CDR3, as DNA: TGTGCCAGCAGCTTACTCCCTGGCCGCCATGGCTACACCTTC.

The J gene is TRBJ1-2, the V gene TRBV29-1; no reliable D call. The V gene's germline CDR1 is SQVTM and CDR2 ANQGSEA. This CDR3 contains 14 residues. With 2 bases removed from V and 2 bases from J, the gap between germline ends came to 12 bases. Here the CDR3 DNA reads TGCAGCGTTGAAACACGAGACGGGAACTATGGCTACACCTTC. This encodes CSVETRDGNYGYTF.

This chain connects TRBV4-2 to TRBJ1-4; D is ambiguous. V shed 1 base and J shed 7 bases, with 10 bases lying between them. Germline V gene data show CDR1 as LGHNA and CDR2 as YNFKEQ. This CDR3 contains 14 residues. CDR3 sequence reads: CASSQVDPGEKLFF. DNA of the CDR3: TGTGCCAGCAGCCAAGTGGATCCGGGTGAAAAACTGTTTTTT.

This clonotype occurred a few times. The chain is built from TRBV14 and TRBJ1-2; no firm D call. CDR1 is SGHDN and CDR2 is FVKESK in the germline V gene. The length of the CDR3 is 14 residues. The V end was cut by 4 bases, the J end by 2 bases, with 11 bases between. The chain's CDR3 is CASSLAEGNYGYTF. The CDR3 nucleotides are TGTGCCAGCAGCCTCGCCGAGGGAAACTATGGCTACACCTTC.

This clonotype was recorded a few times. V is TRBV10-3 and J is TRBJ2-7; D may be TRBD2 (5 bases). This CDR3 is built from 13 residues. V shed 0 bases and J shed 5 bases, with 8 bases lying between them. Germline V gene lookup returns CDR1 ENHRY and CDR2 SYGVKD. The CDR3 here is CAISESHGDEQYF. DNA of the CDR3: TGTGCCATCAGTGAGTCCCACGGGGACGAGCAGTACTTC.

This clonotype came up a few times. The J gene is TRBJ1-2, the V gene TRBV5-1; no clear D. The CDR3 length is 15 residues. V was trimmed by 5 bases and J by 7 bases, leaving 21 bases between them. Germline V gene sequence: CDR1 SGHRS, CDR2 YFSETQ. CDR3 DNA sequence: TGCGCCAGCAGGATCGAGATTTCGCAAGGGCTTGGCTACACCTTC. This encodes CASRIEISQGLGYTF. Full variable domain (outside the CDR3, taken from reference TRBV5-1 and TRBJ1-2): KAGVTQTPRYLIKTRGQQVTLSCSPISGHRSVSWYQQTPGQGLQFLFEYFSETQRNKGNFPGRFSGRQFSNSRSEMNVSTLELGDSALYLCASRIEISQGLGYTFGSGTRLTVV.

This clonotype was detected a few times. The CDR3, as DNA: TGTGCCACCAGCAGGGGAAGGACAGGGGGAGTGGGCGAGCAGTACTTC. This gives the protein CATSRGRTGGVGEQYF. V gene TRBV15 combines with J gene TRBJ2-7, with 10 nucleotides matching TRBD1. The CDR3 has 16 residues. Germline V CDR1 and CDR2: LNHNV, YYDKDF (reference sequence). Trimming at V came to 3 bases and at J to 6 bases, leaving 11 bases not matched to a gene.

The chain is built from TRBV27 and TRBJ1-5; the D is unclear. The germline V gene has CDR1 MNHEY and CDR2 SMNVEV (reference sequence). The length of the CDR3 is 14 residues. The V gene lost 2 bases and the J gene lost 6 bases, with 11 bases spanning the gap. CDR3 bases: TGTGCCAGCAGTTTAAGTGCCGGTATTCAGCCCCAGCATTTT. This translates into CASSLSAGIQPQHF.

This clonotype was found a few times. The chain recombines TRBV6-5 with TRBJ2-2; 8 nucleotides line up with TRBD1. Trimming removed 2 bases from V and 1 base from J; junction bases left unmatched: 3. Germline CDR1 MNHEY, CDR2 SVGAGI. The CDR3 is 16 amino acids. The CDR3 is CASSYGGQGNTGELFF. The CDR3 bases are TGTGCCAGCAGTTACGGTGGACAGGGGAACACCGGGGAGCTGTTTTTT.

This clonotype has only a few counts. This chain uses TRBV3-1 with TRBJ1-6; no clear D. Trimming removed 2 bases at V and 4 bases at J, with 9 bases between. Per the germline V gene, CDR1 is LGHDT and CDR2 is YNNKEL (reference sequence). The CDR3 consists of 15 residues. CDR3 DNA: TGTGCCAGCAGCCAATCCGATGTGTATAATTCACCCCTCCACTTT. It specifies CASSQSDVYNSPLHF.

The sample holds a few counts of this clonotype. V usage is TRBV5-1 and J usage is TRBJ2-4, with 10 bases matching TRBD1. V lost 4 bases to trimming and J lost 5 bases; unmatched junction nucleotides: 9. The CDR3 loop spans 16 amino acids. Germline CDR1 and CDR2: SGHRS and YFSETQ. This CDR3 reads CASSLTGTGVQNIQYF. The CDR3 region has the DNA TGCGCCAGCAGCCTTACCGGGACAGGGGTCCAAAACATTCAGTACTTC.

This clonotype was found many times. V is TRBV6-6 and J is TRBJ2-7; perhaps D is TRBD1 or TRBD2 (5 bases each). Trimming took off 6 bases at V and 0 bases at J, with 15 bases between the two ends. CDR1 and CDR2 from the germline V gene are MNHNY and SVGAGI (reference sequence). The CDR3 spans 15 residues. The CDR3: CASRRGTESSYEQYV. The CDR3 DNA sequence: TGTGCCAGCAGAAGAGGGACGGAAAGCTCCTACGAGCAGTACGTC.

This chain links TRBV3-1 with TRBJ2-4; TRBD2 might be the D (7 bases). Trimming pared 2 bases from V and 7 bases from J, leaving 24 bases between. The CDR3 sequence is 18 residues long. CDR1 and CDR2 from the germline V gene are LGHDT and YNNKEL (reference sequence). The CDR3 DNA is TGTGCCAGCAGCCAATCCCCCCATGGGGGGGGGCTAGGGAACATTCAGTACTTC. Translation: CASSQSPHGGGLGNIQYF.

This clonotype was counted a few times. The chain recombines TRBV4-3 with TRBJ2-1, with 7 bases fitting TRBD2. The CDR3 is 19 residues long. V was pared by 0 bases and J by 10 bases, with 21 bases of the junction left unmatched. Germline V gene data show CDR1 as LGHNA and CDR2 as YSLEER. CDR3 DNA: TGCGCCAGCAGCCAAGATGGGACCCCCACATTCGGGGGGAGGAACGAGCAGTTCTTC. This codes for CASSQDGTPTFGGRNEQFF.

The rearrangement links TRBV18 to TRBJ2-7; a weak D match, TRBD1 (7 bases). V shed 3 bases and J shed 4 bases, with 13 bases lying between them. The CDR3 extends over 14 amino acids. The germline V gene encodes CDR1 KGHSH and CDR2 LQKENI. The CDR3 DNA is TGTGCCAGCTCACCTGCGGGACAGCAATACGAGCAGTACGTC. Amino acid sequence: CASSPAGQQYEQYV.

This clonotype has just a few counts. The genes are TRBV7-6 and TRBJ2-3, with D hard to call. Trimming shortened V by 0 bases and J by 0 bases, and 10 bases separated the two germline ends. The V gene's germline CDR1 is SGHVS and CDR2 FNYEAQ. This CDR3 comprises 16 residues. The CDR3 sequence is CASSLASGPSTDTQYF. CDR3 DNA sequence: TGTGCCAGCAGCTTAGCGTCCGGCCCGAGCACAGATACGCAGTATTTT.

The chain has TRBV10-3 and TRBJ2-3, with 14 bases identical to TRBD2. V shed 4 bases and J 4 bases; nucleotides not matched to a gene: 4. Germline V gene sequence: CDR1 ENHRY, CDR2 SYGVKD. There are 16 residues in the CDR3. CDR3 in amino acids: CAISVRTSGGPDTQYF. CDR3 DNA: TGTGCCATCAGTGTAAGGACTAGCGGGGGGCCAGATACGCAGTATTTT.

The sample holds a few counts of this clonotype. The CDR3 spells CASSLVVGGRGTQYF. The CDR3 DNA sequence: TGTGCCAGCAGCTTAGTGGTTGGAGGTCGTGGGACCCAGTACTTC. V usage is TRBV7-2 and J usage is TRBJ2-5; perhaps TRBD2 as D (5 bases). V was shortened by 1 base and J by 7 bases, with 16 bases between the two germline ends. Germline lookup yields CDR1 SGHTA and CDR2 FQGNSA. The CDR3 extends over 15 amino acids.

This clonotype was counted a few times. CDR3 protein: CASSPDPGRPQHF. The CDR3 bases are TGTGCCAGCTCACCAGACCCCGGCCGGCCCCAGCATTTT. The chain combines TRBV18 with TRBJ1-5; D not certain. CDR1 and CDR2 from the germline V gene are KGHSH and LQKENI. CDR3 length: 13 amino acids. V was cut by 2 bases and J by 9 bases, with 11 bases left in between.

This clonotype occurred many times. The rearrangement joins TRBV5-1 to TRBJ1-6; no clear D gene. The CDR3 runs to 13 residues. Trimming stripped 4 bases from V and 6 bases from J, with 8 bases between. The germline V gene has CDR1 SGHRS and CDR2 YFSETQ. The CDR3 reads CASSGEGNSPLHF. The CDR3 bases are TGCGCCAGCAGCGGGGAAGGTAATTCACCCCTCCACTTT.